A selection of T cell receptor beta chains follows, all from one sample in a study of blood T cell repertoires in COVID-19. The protocol was immunoSEQ multiplex PCR, while the TCRdb copy is restricted to in-frame clones and leaves out a portion. The sample consists of over 200,000 clones, about 88% of them appearing once. Material: peripheral blood. These receptors all stem from a woman between 55 and 75 years old with acute or convalescent COVID-19. CDR3s include the opening cysteine and the closing phenylalanine or tryptophan. Fields, in order: clone size, CDR3 length, V gene, J gene, D gene, CDR3 protein, CDR3 DNA. D genes are given only for firm matches. Size values are once, few and many counts, or a class for expanded clones, and some rows have none.

clone_size: NA
cdr3_length: 14
v_call: TRBV19
j_call: TRBJ1-1
d_call: TRBD1
cdr3_aa: CASSRQGPNTEAFF
cdr3_nt: TGTGCCAGTAGTCGACAGGGGCCGAACACTGAAGCTTTCTTT

clone_size: NA
cdr3_length: 17
v_call: TRBV24-1
j_call: TRBJ2-3
d_call: TRBD2
cdr3_aa: CATSDPRLAGNTDTQYF
cdr3_nt: TGTGCCACCAGTGACCCACGACTAGCGGGGAACACAGATACGCAGTATTTT

clone_size: NA
cdr3_length: 16
v_call: TRBV5-4
j_call: TRBJ2-7
d_call: TRBD1
cdr3_aa: CASSLGQGAGVYEQYF
cdr3_nt: TGTGCCAGCAGCTTGGGCCAGGGGGCTGGAGTCTACGAGCAGTACTTC

clone_size: NA
cdr3_length: 14
v_call: TRBV28
j_call: TRBJ1-1
d_call: NA
cdr3_aa: CASSLSGGRTEAFF
cdr3_nt: TGTGCCAGCAGTTTATCGGGTGGGAGGACTGAAGCTTTCTTT

clone_size: NA
cdr3_length: 15
v_call: TRBV7-9
j_call: TRBJ1-4
d_call: TRBD1
cdr3_aa: CASSSPGQGDEKLFF
cdr3_nt: TGTGCCAGCAGCTCACCGGGACAGGGTGATGAAAAACTGTTTTTT

clone_size: NA
cdr3_length: 14
v_call: TRBV28
j_call: TRBJ1-2
d_call: TRBD1
cdr3_aa: CASSPGQGGYGYTF
cdr3_nt: TGTGCCAGCAGTCCCGGACAGGGCGGCTATGGCTACACCTTC

clone_size: once
cdr3_length: 14
v_call: TRBV5-1
j_call: TRBJ2-7
d_call: TRBD1
cdr3_aa: CASSSTGGSYEQYF
cdr3_nt: TGCGCCAGCAGTTCCACAGGGGGTTCCTACGAGCAGTACTTC

clone_size: NA
cdr3_length: 21
v_call: TRBV18
j_call: TRBJ1-1
d_call: TRBD1
cdr3_aa: CASSREIRDRGHRMEYTEAFF
cdr3_nt: TGTGCCAGCTCACGAGAGATCCGGGACAGGGGTCACAGAATGGAGTACACTGAAGCTTTCTTT

clone_size: NA
cdr3_length: 15
v_call: TRBV28
j_call: TRBJ1-4
d_call: TRBD1
cdr3_aa: CASSSRTGSNEKLFF
cdr3_nt: TGTGCCAGCAGTTCCCGGACAGGGTCTAATGAAAAACTGTTTTTT

clone_size: NA
cdr3_length: 16
v_call: TRBV3-1/TRBV3-2
j_call: TRBJ2-7
d_call: TRBD2
cdr3_aa: CASSQGGSGGIAEQYF
cdr3_nt: TGTGCCAGCAGCCAAGGCGGTAGCGGGGGGATCGCCGAGCAGTACTTC

clone_size: once
cdr3_length: 14
v_call: TRBV6-5
j_call: TRBJ1-4
d_call: TRBD1
cdr3_aa: CASNGGTGDEKLFF
cdr3_nt: TGTGCCAGCAACGGAGGGACAGGTGATGAAAAACTGTTTTTT

clone_size: few
cdr3_length: 16
v_call: TRBV15
j_call: TRBJ2-7
d_call: TRBD1
cdr3_aa: CATSRLRTGSSYEQYF
cdr3_nt: TGTGCCACCAGCAGACTACGGACAGGGAGCTCCTACGAGCAGTACTTC

clone_size: once
cdr3_length: 14
v_call: TRBV30
j_call: TRBJ1-2
d_call: NA
cdr3_aa: CAWSVRIEGVGYTF
cdr3_nt: TGTGCCTGGAGTGTACGGATTGAAGGGGTTGGCTACACCTTC

clone_size: NA
cdr3_length: 18
v_call: TRBV30
j_call: TRBJ1-3
d_call: NA
cdr3_aa: CAWSPVPGNQRSGNTIYF
cdr3_nt: TGTGCCTGGAGTCCCGTACCTGGCAACCAGCGGTCTGGAAACACCATATATTTT

clone_size: NA
cdr3_length: 13
v_call: TRBV19
j_call: TRBJ1-6
d_call: NA
cdr3_aa: CASSGADHSPLHF
cdr3_nt: TGTGCCAGTAGTGGGGCGGACCATTCACCCCTCCACTTT

clone_size: NA
cdr3_length: 12
v_call: TRBV30
j_call: TRBJ2-1
d_call: TRBD2
cdr3_aa: CAYSRAAGEQFF
cdr3_nt: TGTGCCTACAGTCGCGCAGCGGGAGAGCAGTTCTTC

clone_size: NA
cdr3_length: 11
v_call: TRBV6-6
j_call: TRBJ2-7
d_call: NA
cdr3_aa: CASSTTGEQYF
cdr3_nt: TGTGCCAGCAGCACCACGGGCGAGCAGTACTTC

clone_size: NA
cdr3_length: 15
v_call: TRBV19
j_call: TRBJ1-5
d_call: TRBD1
cdr3_aa: CASSPQGGQGQPQHF
cdr3_nt: TGTGCCAGTAGTCCTCAGGGGGGCCAGGGTCAGCCCCAGCATTTT

clone_size: NA
cdr3_length: 14
v_call: TRBV7-2
j_call: TRBJ2-5
d_call: TRBD2
cdr3_aa: CASSFLLAGGAQYF
cdr3_nt: TGTGCCAGCAGCTTTCTCCTCGCGGGGGGGGCCCAGTACTTC

clone_size: NA
cdr3_length: 16
v_call: TRBV28
j_call: TRBJ1-3
d_call: NA
cdr3_aa: CASGGARTKSGNTIYF
cdr3_nt: TGTGCCTCGGGGGGCGCCCGGACGAAATCGGGAAACACCATATATTTT

clone_size: NA
cdr3_length: 16
v_call: TRBV4-3
j_call: TRBJ2-1
d_call: TRBD2
cdr3_aa: CASSQDTSGDYNEQFF
cdr3_nt: TGCGCCAGCAGCCAAGATACTAGCGGGGACTACAATGAGCAGTTCTTC

clone_size: NA
cdr3_length: 14
v_call: TRBV15
j_call: TRBJ1-1
d_call: TRBD1
cdr3_aa: CATSFRTGGTEAFF
cdr3_nt: TGTGCCACCAGCTTCCGGACAGGAGGGACTGAAGCTTTCTTT

clone_size: NA
cdr3_length: 15
v_call: TRBV5-1
j_call: TRBJ2-5
d_call: TRBD1
cdr3_aa: CASSLIPGQGETQYF
cdr3_nt: TGCGCCAGCAGCCTGATACCGGGACAGGGGGAGACCCAGTACTTC

clone_size: NA
cdr3_length: 16
v_call: TRBV15
j_call: TRBJ2-7
d_call: NA
cdr3_aa: CATSRDLGTPRGEQYF
cdr3_nt: TGTGCCACCAGCAGAGATTTGGGGACTCCCCGGGGCGAGCAGTACTTC

clone_size: NA
cdr3_length: 16
v_call: TRBV19
j_call: TRBJ1-2
d_call: TRBD1
cdr3_aa: CASSKYAGQGNYGYTF
cdr3_nt: TGTGCCAGTAGTAAATATGCGGGACAGGGTAACTATGGCTACACCTTC

clone_size: NA
cdr3_length: 15
v_call: TRBV7-9
j_call: TRBJ1-6
d_call: TRBD1
cdr3_aa: CASSFLLTGDSPLHF
cdr3_nt: TGTGCCAGCAGCTTCTTACTCACAGGGGATTCACCCCTCCACTTT

clone_size: NA
cdr3_length: 15
v_call: TRBV5-8
j_call: TRBJ1-4
d_call: NA
cdr3_aa: CASSPNHYRGEKLFF
cdr3_nt: TGTGCCAGCAGTCCGAACCATTATCGCGGTGAAAAACTGTTTTTT

clone_size: NA
cdr3_length: 11
v_call: TRBV6-2/TRBV6-3
j_call: TRBJ1-1
d_call: NA
cdr3_aa: CASSEEREAFF
cdr3_nt: TGTGCCAGCAGCGAAGAGCGTGAAGCTTTCTTT

clone_size: NA
cdr3_length: 13
v_call: TRBV7-9
j_call: TRBJ1-1
d_call: NA
cdr3_aa: CASSTTGNTEAFF
cdr3_nt: TGTGCCAGCAGCACGACAGGGAACACTGAAGCTTTCTTT

clone_size: once
cdr3_length: 15
v_call: TRBV10-1
j_call: TRBJ2-3
d_call: TRBD2
cdr3_aa: CASSKGLAMPDTQYF
cdr3_nt: TGCGCCAGCAGTAAGGGACTAGCAATGCCAGATACGCAGTATTTT

clone_size: once
cdr3_length: 15
v_call: TRBV7-2
j_call: TRBJ2-1
d_call: TRBD2
cdr3_aa: CASSLASGGLGEQFF
cdr3_nt: TGTGCCAGCAGCTTAGCGTCGGGGGGGCTCGGTGAGCAGTTCTTC

clone_size: NA
cdr3_length: 13
v_call: TRBV12-3/TRBV12-4
j_call: TRBJ1-5
d_call: NA
cdr3_aa: CASSLTGDQPQHF
cdr3_nt: TGTGCCAGCAGTTTGACGGGGGATCAGCCCCAGCATTTT

clone_size: NA
cdr3_length: 13
v_call: TRBV7-8
j_call: TRBJ1-2
d_call: TRBD1
cdr3_aa: CASSTTGVGGYTF
cdr3_nt: TGTGCCAGCAGCACGACAGGGGTGGGTGGCTACACCTTC

clone_size: NA
cdr3_length: 14
v_call: TRBV28
j_call: TRBJ2-6
d_call: NA
cdr3_aa: CASLYSSGANVLTF
cdr3_nt: TGTGCCAGCCTGTACAGCTCTGGGGCCAACGTCCTGACTTTC

clone_size: NA
cdr3_length: 16
v_call: TRBV7-2
j_call: TRBJ2-5
d_call: TRBD2
cdr3_aa: CASSVTSGNPQETQYF
cdr3_nt: TGTGCCAGCAGCGTTACTAGCGGGAACCCCCAAGAGACCCAGTACTTC

clone_size: once
cdr3_length: 16
v_call: TRBV14
j_call: TRBJ2-1
d_call: TRBD2
cdr3_aa: CASSHGLAGGSNEQFF
cdr3_nt: TGTGCCAGCAGCCATGGACTAGCGGGAGGGTCCAATGAGCAGTTCTTC

clone_size: NA
cdr3_length: 11
v_call: TRBV30
j_call: TRBJ1-5
d_call: NA
cdr3_aa: CAWSVHGPQHF
cdr3_nt: TGTGCCTGGAGTGTGCACGGGCCCCAGCATTTT

clone_size: NA
cdr3_length: 15
v_call: TRBV6-6
j_call: TRBJ2-7
d_call: TRBD1
cdr3_aa: CATTPETGGLYEQYF
cdr3_nt: TGTGCCACAACACCAGAGACAGGGGGATTGTACGAGCAGTACTTC

clone_size: NA
cdr3_length: 17
v_call: TRBV14
j_call: TRBJ1-5
d_call: TRBD1
cdr3_aa: CASSRQPQGAPNQPQHF
cdr3_nt: TGTGCCAGCAGCCGTCAGCCTCAGGGGGCCCCCAATCAGCCCCAGCATTTT

clone_size: few
cdr3_length: 14
v_call: TRBV3-1/TRBV3-2
j_call: TRBJ2-3
d_call: NA
cdr3_aa: CASSQVGNTDTQYF
cdr3_nt: TGTGCCAGCAGCCAAGTCGGGAACACAGATACGCAGTATTTT

clone_size: NA
cdr3_length: 19
v_call: TRBV11-3
j_call: TRBJ2-6
d_call: NA
cdr3_aa: CASSFSGHGLNSGANVLTF
cdr3_nt: TGTGCCAGCAGCTTCTCAGGACATGGTTTAAACTCTGGGGCCAACGTCCTGACTTTC

clone_size: few
cdr3_length: 14
v_call: TRBV5-1
j_call: TRBJ1-5
d_call: NA
cdr3_aa: CARSKEGGDQPQHF
cdr3_nt: TGCGCCCGCAGCAAGGAGGGGGGGGATCAGCCCCAGCATTTT

clone_size: few
cdr3_length: 12
v_call: TRBV19
j_call: TRBJ1-6
d_call: TRBD1
cdr3_aa: CATWDSNSPLHF
cdr3_nt: TGTGCCACCTGGGACAGCAATTCACCCCTCCACTTT

clone_size: once
cdr3_length: 15
v_call: TRBV10-1
j_call: TRBJ2-2
d_call: NA
cdr3_aa: CASSESDYYSGELFF
cdr3_nt: TGCGCCAGCAGTGAGTCGGACTATTACTCCGGGGAGCTGTTTTTT

clone_size: NA
cdr3_length: 13
v_call: TRBV12-3/TRBV12-4
j_call: TRBJ1-2
d_call: NA
cdr3_aa: CASSEGLSYGYTF
cdr3_nt: TGTGCCAGCAGCGAGGGCCTCTCGTATGGCTACACCTTC

clone_size: NA
cdr3_length: 12
v_call: TRBV28
j_call: TRBJ2-7
d_call: NA
cdr3_aa: CASRVTGYEQYF
cdr3_nt: TGTGCCAGCAGAGTAACAGGGTACGAGCAGTACTTC

clone_size: once
cdr3_length: 14
v_call: TRBV5-4
j_call: TRBJ2-2
d_call: NA
cdr3_aa: CASSLPRQPGELFF
cdr3_nt: TGTGCCAGCAGCCTGCCCCGACAACCCGGGGAGCTGTTTTTT

clone_size: NA
cdr3_length: 16
v_call: TRBV4-3
j_call: TRBJ2-3
d_call: TRBD1
cdr3_aa: CASSQAAGQGKYTQYF
cdr3_nt: TGCGCCAGCAGCCAAGCAGCAGGACAGGGGAAATATACGCAGTATTTT

clone_size: NA
cdr3_length: 15
v_call: TRBV23-1
j_call: TRBJ1-1
d_call: NA
cdr3_aa: CASSQSTGGSSEAFF
cdr3_nt: TGCGCCAGCAGTCAATCCACAGGAGGGAGCTCTGAAGCTTTCTTT

clone_size: NA
cdr3_length: 16
v_call: TRBV11-2
j_call: TRBJ2-3
d_call: TRBD2
cdr3_aa: CASSHSGGAVADTQYF
cdr3_nt: TGTGCCAGCAGCCATAGCGGGGGGGCGGTTGCAGATACGCAGTATTTT

clone_size: NA
cdr3_length: 14
v_call: TRBV30
j_call: TRBJ1-4
d_call: NA
cdr3_aa: CAWSVETLGEKLFF
cdr3_nt: TGTGCCTGGAGTGTAGAAACTCTAGGTGAAAAACTGTTTTTT

clone_size: NA
cdr3_length: 12
v_call: TRBV7-6
j_call: TRBJ1-1
d_call: NA
cdr3_aa: CASSSLGGRAFF
cdr3_nt: TGTGCCAGCAGCTCCCTCGGGGGGCGCGCTTTCTTT

clone_size: NA
cdr3_length: 16
v_call: TRBV3-1/TRBV3-2
j_call: TRBJ2-7
d_call: NA
cdr3_aa: CASSRMPPPAAYEQYF
cdr3_nt: TGTGCCAGCAGCCGAATGCCCCCACCAGCGGCCTACGAGCAGTACTTC

clone_size: NA
cdr3_length: 15
v_call: TRBV7-9
j_call: TRBJ1-5
d_call: NA
cdr3_aa: CASSLGEWGGQPQHF
cdr3_nt: TGTGCCAGCAGCCTAGGTGAATGGGGCGGTCAGCCCCAGCATTTT